A selection of T cell receptor beta chains follows, all from one sample in a study of shared clonotypes between healthy human individuals. Method: immunoSEQ multiplex PCR; TCRdb's copy keeps in-frame clones and lacks some. The sample includes about 2 million clones, about 95% of them seen just once. Input material: naive CD8+ T cells sorted from blood. These receptors all come from a man younger than 30 in good health. Each CDR3 is given with its conserved first and last residue. Each record gives: D gene, clone size, V gene, J gene, CDR3 protein, CDR3 DNA. The D gene is left open where the match is weak. Clone size is stated in some rows and not others, as once, few, many or a class when expanded.

D: .; size: once; V: TRBV7-9; J: TRBJ2-1; CDR3: CASGRIKSQFF; DNA: TGTGCCAGCGGTAGGATAAAGTCGCAGTTCTTC
D: .; size: .; V: TRBV6-6; J: TRBJ2-7; CDR3: CASSYSTAYEQYF; DNA: TGTGCCAGCAGTTACTCGACCGCCTACGAGCAGTACTTC
D: .; size: once; V: TRBV11-2; J: TRBJ2-5; CDR3: CASSGGGLAETQYF; DNA: TGTGCCAGCAGCGGGGGTGGGTTAGCAGAGACCCAGTACTTC
D: .; size: .; V: TRBV15; J: TRBJ2-7; CDR3: CATSRPDDRRDSYEQYF; DNA: TGTGCCACCAGCAGACCGGATGACAGGAGAGACTCTTACGAGCAGTACTTC
D: .; size: few; V: TRBV7-9; J: TRBJ1-1; CDR3: CAPSRIDTEAFF; DNA: TGTGCCCCTAGTCGGATCGACACTGAAGCTTTCTTT
D: .; size: .; V: TRBV2; J: TRBJ2-7; CDR3: CASIQEREQYF; DNA: TGTGCCAGCATACAAGAACGCGAGCAGTACTTC
D: .; size: .; V: TRBV5-1; J: TRBJ1-1; CDR3: CASSLGPASNTEAFF; DNA: TGCGCCAGCAGCCTGGGACCTGCCTCGAACACTGAAGCTTTCTTT
D: .; size: .; V: TRBV25-1; J: TRBJ2-2; CDR3: CASSEVGGYPEGELFF; DNA: TGTGCCAGCAGTGAGGTGGGCGGGTACCCTGAGGGGGAGCTGTTTTTT
D: .; size: .; V: TRBV11-2; J: TRBJ1-1; CDR3: CASSGLWGEAFF; DNA: TGTGCCAGCAGCGGACTGTGGGGTGAAGCTTTCTTT
D: .; size: .; V: TRBV28; J: TRBJ2-7; CDR3: CASSFLGEQYF; DNA: TGTGCCAGCAGTTTTCTAGGCGAGCAGTACTTC
D: .; size: .; V: TRBV4-1; J: TRBJ2-2; CDR3: CASSQEPRPTGELFF; DNA: TGCGCCAGCAGCCAAGAGCCCCGACCCACCGGGGAGCTGTTTTTT
D: TRBD1; size: .; V: TRBV11-2; J: TRBJ2-1; CDR3: CASSLKTGGIDEQFF; DNA: TGTGCCAGCAGCTTAAAGACAGGGGGCATCGATGAGCAGTTCTTC
D: .; size: once; V: TRBV10-3; J: TRBJ2-3; CDR3: CAISLGAQGPDTQYF; DNA: TGTGCCATCAGTTTAGGAGCACAGGGACCAGATACGCAGTATTTT
D: .; size: .; V: TRBV5-1; J: TRBJ2-3; CDR3: CASSPEGLIADTQYF; DNA: TGCGCCAGCAGCCCAGAAGGGCTGATCGCAGATACGCAGTATTTT
D: .; size: .; V: TRBV27; J: TRBJ2-1; CDR3: CASSLSMANEQFF; DNA: TGTGCCAGCAGTTTATCAATGGCGAATGAGCAGTTCTTC
D: TRBD2; size: .; V: TRBV9; J: TRBJ2-3; CDR3: CASSVASGNTDTQYF; DNA: TGTGCCAGCAGCGTAGCTAGCGGGAACACAGATACGCAGTATTTT
D: .; size: .; V: TRBV7-9; J: TRBJ2-5; CDR3: CASSLGGLETQYF; DNA: TGTGCCAGCAGCTTAGGGGGACTAGAGACCCAGTACTTC
D: .; size: once; V: TRBV28; J: TRBJ1-2; CDR3: CASSLNNWGYTF; DNA: TGTGCCAGCAGTTTAAATAATTGGGGCTACACCTTC
D: .; size: .; V: TRBV13; J: TRBJ2-7; CDR3: CASSLSPQSYEQYF; DNA: TGTGCCAGCAGCTTAAGCCCCCAAAGCTACGAGCAGTACTTC
D: .; size: .; V: TRBV2; J: TRBJ2-7; CDR3: CASSYGPNYEQYF; DNA: TGTGCCAGCAGTTACGGACCGAACTACGAGCAGTACTTC
D: TRBD1; size: .; V: TRBV10-1; J: TRBJ1-2; CDR3: CASSPGTGWPYTF; DNA: TGCGCCAGCAGCCCCGGGACAGGGTGGCCCTACACCTTC
D: .; size: few; V: TRBV9; J: TRBJ1-6; CDR3: CASSVDGRPGSPLHF; DNA: TGTGCCAGCAGCGTAGATGGACGCCCTGGGTCACCCCTCCACTTT